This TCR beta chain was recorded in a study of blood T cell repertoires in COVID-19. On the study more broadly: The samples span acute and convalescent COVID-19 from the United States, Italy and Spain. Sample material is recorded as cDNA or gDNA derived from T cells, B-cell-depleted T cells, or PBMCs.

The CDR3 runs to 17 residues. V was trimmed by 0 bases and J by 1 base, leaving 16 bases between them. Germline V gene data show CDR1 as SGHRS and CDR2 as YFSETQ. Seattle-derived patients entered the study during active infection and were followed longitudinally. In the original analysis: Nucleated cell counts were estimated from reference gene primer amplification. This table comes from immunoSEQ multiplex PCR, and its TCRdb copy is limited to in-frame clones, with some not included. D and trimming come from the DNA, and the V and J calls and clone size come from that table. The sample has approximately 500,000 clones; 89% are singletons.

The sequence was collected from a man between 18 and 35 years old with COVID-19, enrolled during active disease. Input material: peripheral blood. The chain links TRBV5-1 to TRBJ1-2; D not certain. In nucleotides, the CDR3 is TGCGCCAGCAGCTTGGTGGTCGGACTCGAAGGTAACTATGGCTACACCTTC. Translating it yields CASSLVVGLEGNYGYTF.